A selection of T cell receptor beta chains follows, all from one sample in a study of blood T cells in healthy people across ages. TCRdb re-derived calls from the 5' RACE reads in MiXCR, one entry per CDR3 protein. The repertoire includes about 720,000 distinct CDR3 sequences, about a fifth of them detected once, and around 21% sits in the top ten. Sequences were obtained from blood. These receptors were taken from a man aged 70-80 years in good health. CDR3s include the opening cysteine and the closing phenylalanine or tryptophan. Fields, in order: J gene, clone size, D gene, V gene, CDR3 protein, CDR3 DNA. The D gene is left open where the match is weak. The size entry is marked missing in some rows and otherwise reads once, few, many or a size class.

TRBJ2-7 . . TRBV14 CASSPKEGSESYEQYF TGTGCCAGCAGCCCTAAAGAGGGTAGCGAGAGCTACGAGCAGTACTTC
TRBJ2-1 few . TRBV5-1 CASRREGGYNEQFF TGCGCCAGCAGAAGAGAAGGGGGATACAATGAGCAGTTCTTC
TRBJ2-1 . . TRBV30 CAWSLGGGSYNEQFF TGTGCCTGGAGTCTAGGGGGAGGATCCTACAATGAGCAGTTCTTC
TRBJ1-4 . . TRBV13 CASSLAGFNEKLFF TGTGCCAGCAGCTTAGCCGGTTTTAATGAAAAACTGTTTTTT
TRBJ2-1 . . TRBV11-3 CASSPRPGDEQFF TGTGCCAGCAGCCCGAGACCCGGGGATGAGCAGTTCTTC
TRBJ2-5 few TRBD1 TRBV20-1 CSARDSGTGHGETQYF TGCAGTGCTAGAGATTCCGGGACAGGGCATGGTGAGACCCAGTACTTC
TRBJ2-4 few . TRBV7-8 CASSPFGGAAKNIQYF TGTGCCAGCAGTCCTTTCGGGGGTGCAGCCAAAAACATTCAGTACTTC
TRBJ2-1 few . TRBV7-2 CASSLLGRDDEQFF TGTGCCAGCAGCTTACTGGGCCGGGACGATGAGCAGTTCTTC
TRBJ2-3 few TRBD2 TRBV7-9 CASSLPGGAYTQYF TGTGCCAGCAGCTTACCCGGGGGGGCCTATACGCAGTATTTT
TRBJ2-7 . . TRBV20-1 CSARDLDEQYF TGCAGTGCTAGAGATCTGGACGAGCAGTACTTC
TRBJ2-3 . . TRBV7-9 CASSLAASHTDTQYF TGTGCCAGCAGCTTAGCGGCTAGCCACACAGATACGCAGTATTTT
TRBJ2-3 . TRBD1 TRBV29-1 CSVEGYRGPGDTQYF TGCAGCGTTGAAGGTTACAGGGGGCCGGGGGATACGCAGTATTTT
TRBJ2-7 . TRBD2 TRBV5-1 CASSLVWGGSYEQYF TGCGCCAGCAGCTTGGTGTGGGGGGGCTCCTACGAGCAGTACTTC
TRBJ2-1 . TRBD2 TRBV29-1 CSVEAQLTSGIINEQFF TGCAGCGTTGAAGCACAACTGACTAGCGGGATTATCAATGAGCAGTTCTTC
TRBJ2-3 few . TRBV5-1 CASSLRDLDTQYF TGCGCCAGCAGCCTGAGGGACTTAGATACGCAGTATTTT
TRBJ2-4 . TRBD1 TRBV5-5 CASREQGAAKNIQYF TGTGCCAGCAGGGAACAGGGGGCTGCCAAAAACATTCAGTACTTC
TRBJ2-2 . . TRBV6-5 CASKVNYGELFF TGTGCCAGCAAGGTCAATTACGGGGAGCTGTTTTTT
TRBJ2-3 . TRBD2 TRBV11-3 CASSTTGTSGSTDTQYF TGTGCCAGCAGCACTACCGGGACTAGCGGGAGCACAGATACGCAGTATTTT
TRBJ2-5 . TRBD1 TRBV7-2 CASSLHRGRETQYF TGTGCCAGCAGCTTACACAGGGGGCGAGAGACCCAGTACTTC
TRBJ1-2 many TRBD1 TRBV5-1 CASSFRTGDLYGYTF TGCGCCAGCAGCTTTAGGACAGGGGACCTCTATGGCTACACCTTC
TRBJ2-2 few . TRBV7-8 CASSFTSSYTGELFF TGTGCCAGCAGCTTCACCAGTTCATACACCGGGGAGCTGTTTTTT
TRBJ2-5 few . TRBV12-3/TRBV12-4 CASGLLGETQYF TGTGCCAGCGGCTTACTTGGGGAGACCCAGTACTTC
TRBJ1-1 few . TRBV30 CAWSVQSGTEAFF TGTGCCTGGAGTGTACAATCGGGAACTGAAGCTTTCTTT
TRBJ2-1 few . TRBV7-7 CAPTPYNEQFF TGTGCCCCTACCCCCTACAATGAGCAGTTCTTC
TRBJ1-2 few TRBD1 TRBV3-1 CASSRGQGLGWGYTF TGTGCCAGCAGCCGAGGACAGGGCCTGGGTTGGGGCTACACCTTC
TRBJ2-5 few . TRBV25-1 CASSESGGVGQETQYF TGTGCCAGCAGTGAATCTGGGGGAGTAGGCCAAGAGACCCAGTACTTC
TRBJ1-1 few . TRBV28 CASYLNTEAFF TGTGCCAGCTACCTGAACACTGAAGCTTTCTTT